The present TCR beta chain was sequenced within a study of blood T cell repertoires in COVID-19. Study-level background: Researchers got acute and convalescent COVID-19 samples from the United States, Italy and Spain. The analysed material was cDNA or gDNA that came from T cells, B-cell-depleted T cells, or PBMCs.

V was trimmed by 5 bases and J by 9 bases, leaving 11 bases between them. Germline V gives CDR1 LGHDT, CDR2 YNNKEL (reference sequence). The CDR3 contains 11 residues. Authors' methods: It was from reference gene primer amplification that nucleated cell counts were estimated. The protocol was immunoSEQ multiplex PCR, while the TCRdb copy is restricted to in-frame clones and leaves out a portion. The DNA gave D and trimming, while V, J and clone size come from that table. This table holds approximately 170,000 clones, about 85% found once. Seattle patients were enrolled while actively infected and followed longitudinally.

This receptor was taken from a man of 80 years or more with COVID-19, enrolled during active disease. This sequence joins TRBV3-1 (or the pseudogene TRBV3-2) and TRBJ2-7; tentatively, D is TRBD1 (6 bases). The sequenced sample was peripheral blood. CDR3 nucleotide sequence: TGTGCCAGCAGCAACAGGGTCGCGCAGTACTTC. Translated: CASSNRVAQYF.